The next 32 T cell receptor beta chains were all read from a single sample in a study of blood T cell repertoires in COVID-19. Sequencing used immunoSEQ multiplex PCR; TCRdb keeps in-frame clones, though not all of them. The table has a few hundred thousand clones, around 90% seen once. The sample was PBMCs or T cells enriched from blood (not recorded which). Receptors originate from a woman under 30 with acute COVID-19.

The V call is TRBV28, the J call TRBJ2-4; TRBD2 aligns across 14 bases. CDR3 length: 16 amino acids. The V gene end was trimmed by 6 bases and the J gene end by 9 bases; junction bases not matched to a gene: 10. Germline values: CDR1 MDHEN, CDR2 SYDVKM. The CDR3 DNA sequence: TGTGCCAGCAGCCCGGGACTAGCGGGAGAGGAGGGCATTCAGTACTTC. Translation: CASSPGLAGEEGIQYF.

V usage is TRBV28 and J usage is TRBJ2-6; D perhaps matches TRBD1 (7 bases). CDR1 and CDR2 (germline): MDHEN, SYDVKM. V was shortened by 7 bases and J by 4 bases, with 32 bases between the two germline ends. The CDR3 has 21 amino acids. In DNA form, the CDR3 reads TGTGCCAGCACCTCTTGGAGGAGGGGGCGAAATATTGGGCCCGGGGCCAACGTCCTGACTTTC. This codes for CASTSWRRGRNIGPGANVLTF.

In its sample, this clone was seen a few times. This CDR3 is also generated by other DNA sequences in the sample. J is TRBJ1-2 and V is TRBV7-9, with D unresolved. Trimming removed 0 bases from V and 2 bases from J, with 7 bases in between. Germline V gene lookup returns CDR1 SEHNR and CDR2 FQNEAQ (reference sequence). The CDR3 runs 14 residues. CDR3 protein: CASSLAAGNYGYTF. DNA for the CDR3: TGTGCCAGCAGCTTAGCCGCGGGAAACTATGGCTACACCTTC.

The gene calls are TRBV28 and TRBJ2-7, with D perhaps TRBD1 (6 bases). Looked up from germline, CDR1 is MDHEN and CDR2 is SYDVKM. The CDR3 extends over 16 amino acids. Between the trimmed V and J ends, which lost 6 bases and 2 bases, there was a span of 20 bases. CDR3 sequence: CASSSSRDTHPYEQYF. DNA for the CDR3: TGTGCCAGCAGCTCGTCCCGGGACACACACCCCTACGAGCAGTACTTC.

V and J are TRBV5-1 and TRBJ2-1, with TRBD2 identical over 8 bases. The germline CDR1 and CDR2 sequences are SGHRS and YFSETQ. Unmatched junction bases numbered 10, after V lost 0 bases and J lost 8 bases. This CDR3 is 16 amino acids long. This CDR3 is CASSLEGAGEVDEQFF. The CDR3, as DNA: TGCGCCAGCAGCTTGGAAGGAGCGGGAGAGGTCGATGAGCAGTTCTTC.

V is TRBV12-3 or TRBV12-4 and J is TRBJ1-1, with D uncertain. The CDR3 covers 11 residues. Between the trimmed V and J ends, which lost 7 bases and 1 base, there was a span of 4 bases. The CDR3 loop is CASTRNTEAFF. CDR3 nucleotides: TGTGCCAGCACGCGGAACACTGAAGCTTTCTTT.

The V call is TRBV24-1, the J call TRBJ2-3, with TRBD2 matching 15 bases. Germline V gene lookup returns CDR1 KGHDR and CDR2 SFDVKD. V gave up 7 bases and J gave up 3 bases; unmatched junction bases: 4. There are 16 residues in the CDR3. CDR3 coding DNA: TGTGCCACCAGAGAAGGGACTAGCGGGAGGACAGATACGCAGTATTTT. Translated, it gives CATREGTSGRTDTQYF.

This clone was detected once. This sequence joins TRBV11-2 and TRBJ2-6, with a weak D call TRBD2 (6 bases). With 5 bases removed from V and 2 bases from J, the gap between germline ends came to 13 bases. CDR3 length equals 16 residues. Germline CDR1 SGHAT, CDR2 FQNNGV. CDR3 in amino acids: CASSPAGPTGANVLTF. The CDR3 coding sequence is TGTGCCAGCAGCCCCGCGGGGCCCACTGGGGCCAACGTCCTGACTTTC.

The chain joins TRBV7-2 to TRBJ2-3; no clear D. Trimming removed 0 bases from V and 3 bases from J, with 7 bases in between. CDR3 size: 14 residues. Germline CDR1 and CDR2: SGHTA and FQGNSA. As DNA, the CDR3 is TGTGCCAGCAGCTTAGCGCGGTTTACAGATACGCAGTATTTT. It yields the protein CASSLARFTDTQYF.

The chain uses TRBV2 and TRBJ2-1; a possible D gene is TRBD2 (6 bases). Per the germline V gene, CDR1 is SNHLY and CDR2 is FYNNEI. Trimming pared 4 bases from V and 2 bases from J, leaving 21 bases between. This CDR3 is 18 amino acids long. CDR3 loop: CASSGNDGTQETYNEQFF. DNA of the CDR3: TGTGCCAGCAGTGGGAACGACGGGACTCAAGAAACCTACAATGAGCAGTTCTTC.

This clone was recorded a few times. CDR3 nucleotide sequence: TGTGCCAGCAGCTTATTACTAGCGAACACCGGGGAGCTGTTTTTT. Protein: CASSLLLANTGELFF. The chain combines TRBV7-9 with TRBJ2-2; TRBD2 is a possible D gene (5 bases). Germline V gene sequence: CDR1 SEHNR, CDR2 FQNEAQ (reference sequence). The CDR3 spans 15 residues. V was cut by 2 bases and J by 0 bases, with 7 bases left in between. The whole variable domain, remainder taken from reference TRBV7-9 and TRBJ2-2, is DTGVSQNPRHKITKRGQNVTFRCDPISEHNRLYWYRQTLGQGPEFLTYFQNEAQLEKSRLLSDRFSAERPKGSFSTLEIQRTEQGDSAMYLCASSLLLANTGELFFGEGSRLTVL.

For this clone: This specimen includes other DNA sequences encoding the same CDR3. The V call is TRBV12-3 or TRBV12-4, the J call TRBJ2-3; D perhaps matches TRBD2 (6 bases). This CDR3 is built from 13 residues. V was shortened by 3 bases and J by 4 bases, with 8 bases between the two germline ends. The CDR3 reads CASSLRGADTQYF. CDR3 sequence (DNA): TGTGCCAGCAGTTTGCGGGGAGCAGATACGCAGTATTTT.

CDR3 amino acids: CASRERTGKSSYNEQFF. The CDR3 nucleotides are TGTGCCAGCAGAGAGAGAACAGGAAAAAGCTCCTACAATGAGCAGTTCTTC. The chain carries TRBV28 and TRBJ2-1; the D gene is possibly TRBD1 (5 bases). Per germline, CDR1 MDHEN and CDR2 SYDVKM. The CDR3 is 17 amino acids. Trimming removed 6 bases at V and 0 bases at J, with 18 bases between.

The gene calls are TRBV18 and TRBJ2-7; 9 bases are shared with TRBD2. The CDR3 consists of 16 residues. V dropped 1 base and J dropped 5; count of bases not matched to a gene: 9. Germline lookup yields CDR1 KGHSH and CDR2 LQKENI. CDR3 in DNA: TGTGCCAGCTCACCACTGAATAGCGGGAGTGGAGACGAGCAGTACTTC. Its translation: CASSPLNSGSGDEQYF.

The V call is TRBV19, the J call TRBJ1-1, with D possibly being TRBD1 (5 bases). The V end lost 8 bases, the J end lost 4 bases, and 14 bases lay between the germline ends. CDR1 and CDR2 (germline): LNHDA, SQIVND (reference sequence). The CDR3 totals 13 residues. As DNA, the CDR3 is TGTGCCAGTCAGGGTTTTCCGAGCACTGAAGCTTTCTTT. Protein: CASQGFPSTEAFF.

Concerning this clone: Other DNA sequences from this sample encode an identical CDR3 as well. This sequence joins TRBV5-1 and TRBJ2-7; TRBD2 is a possible D gene (6 bases). The CDR3 covers 12 residues. Trimming pared 4 bases from V and 4 bases from J, leaving 9 bases between. Germline V lookup: CDR1 SGHRS, CDR2 YFSETQ. The CDR3 bases are TGCGCCAGCAGCCAGGAGGGGTACGAGCAGTACTTC. Its protein is CASSQEGYEQYF.

In nucleotides, the CDR3 is TGTGCCAGCAGCTCCGGGACAGTACGATCACCCCTCCACTTT. Its translation is CASSSGTVRSPLHF. This chain joins TRBV7-8 and TRBJ1-6, with TRBD1 matching over 7 bases. Germline V lookup: CDR1 SGHVS, CDR2 FQNEAQ. This CDR3 contains 14 residues. V lost 4 bases, J lost 10 bases, and 7 bases stayed unmatched.

This rearrangement joins TRBV7-2 to TRBJ1-2, with 7 bases matching TRBD1. The CDR3 is 15 amino acids. The junction had 8 bases not matched to a gene; V was cut back by 5 bases and J by 2 bases. Germline V gives CDR1 SGHTA, CDR2 FQGNSA. The DNA for the CDR3 is TGTGCCAGCAGCACGGGACAGCCAGGGAACTATGGCTACACCTTC. The encoded protein is CASSTGQPGNYGYTF.

The chain links TRBV1 to TRBJ2-1; no DNA check was done on the table's D call, TRBD2. TRBV1 is labeled a pseudogene. The length of the CDR3 is 12 residues. The CDR3 sequence: CTERDSYNEQFF. The CDR3 DNA is TGCACCGAGCGGGACTCCTACAATGAGCAGTTCTTC.

The chain carries TRBV19 and TRBJ1-1; TRBD1 matches at 8 bases. Germline CDR1 and CDR2: LNHDA and SQIVND (reference sequence). V shed 6 bases, J shed 1 base, and the junction held 7 bases outside the gene matches. This CDR3 comprises 15 residues. The CDR3 DNA is TGTGCCAGTAGACCTTCCGGGACAGGGAACACTGAAGCTTTCTTT. This encodes CASRPSGTGNTEAFF.

The chain is built from TRBV6-1 and TRBJ2-1; D is uncertain. Deletions cut 1 base from V and 4 bases from J, with 23 bases between. The CDR3 is 19 residues long. Germline V gene data show CDR1 as MNHNS and CDR2 as SASEGT. CDR3 amino acids: CASSEVVRGRIKPYNEQFF. Written as DNA, the CDR3 is TGTGCCAGCAGTGAAGTGGTGAGAGGCCGAATAAAACCTTACAATGAGCAGTTCTTC.

The chain links TRBV19 to TRBJ1-5, with TRBD1 matching over 8 bases. Germline-derived CDR1 and CDR2 are LNHDA and SQIVND (reference sequence). The V segment lost 6 bases and the J segment 0 bases; nucleotides outside the gene matches: 4. The CDR3 loop spans 15 amino acids. The CDR3 is CASRGQVYSNQPQHF. In nucleotides, the CDR3 is TGTGCCAGTAGGGGACAGGTTTATAGCAATCAGCCCCAGCATTTT.

The V call is TRBV7-9, the J call TRBJ1-1, with no clear D. In germline, CDR1 is SEHNR, CDR2 FQNEAQ (reference sequence). V dropped 8 bases and J dropped 1 base, with 11 bases sitting between them. The CDR3 runs 13 residues. CDR3 sequence (DNA): TGTGCCAGCGGCAGGCTGGCGAACACTGAAGCTTTCTTT. It encodes CASGRLANTEAFF.

V and J are TRBV28 and TRBJ1-2, with 10 bases aligning to TRBD1. The J segment lost 0 bases and the V segment lost 5 bases, leaving 12 bases of the junction unmatched. CDR3 length equals 18 residues. Germline V CDR1 and CDR2: MDHEN, SYDVKM. The CDR3: CASSIPGQGSNPNYGYTF. In DNA, the CDR3 is TGTGCCAGCAGTATACCGGGACAGGGGTCCAATCCTAACTATGGCTACACCTTC.

CDR3 nucleotides: TGCGCCAGCAGCCCGGGACAGGGGGCTTTGAGAACTGAAGCTTTCTTT. This codes for CASSPGQGALRTEAFF. The chain combines TRBV5-1 with TRBJ1-1, with 12 bases identical to TRBD1. After removal of 4 bases from V and 5 bases from J, the junction contained 9 bases not matched to a gene. The CDR3 covers 16 residues. Per the germline V gene, CDR1 is SGHRS and CDR2 is YFSETQ.

This clone has just a few counts. This rearrangement joins TRBV27 to TRBJ2-5; the D is unclear. Germline V lookup: CDR1 MNHEY, CDR2 SMNVEV (reference sequence). This CDR3 contains 15 residues. Trimming left V 0 bases short and J 7 bases short, with 15 bases between. The CDR3 reads CASSLSGYLPGTQYF. The CDR3 nucleotides are TGTGCCAGCAGTTTATCAGGCTACCTCCCAGGGACCCAGTACTTC.

The chain employs TRBV9 and TRBJ1-3; D unresolved. CDR1 SGDLS and CDR2 YYNGEE come from the germline V gene. The CDR3 contains 14 residues. V gave up 4 bases and J gave up 0 bases, with 8 bases separating them. As DNA, the CDR3 is TGTGCCAGCAGCATGGAGAGCTCTGGAAACACCATATATTTT. Encoded protein: CASSMESSGNTIYF.

Here the CDR3 DNA reads TGTGCCAGCAGCCCGCGACTAGCGGGAGAGACCCAGTACTTC. It is translated as CASSPRLAGETQYF. V gene TRBV3-1 (or the pseudogene TRBV3-2) combines with J gene TRBJ2-5; 10 positions agree with TRBD2. This CDR3 contains 14 residues. Germline lookup yields CDR1 LGHDT and CDR2 YNNKEL (reference sequence). The ends lost 4 bases at V and 4 bases at J; junction bases unmatched: 3.

The chain is built from TRBV14 and TRBJ2-7; no definite D call. The CDR3 runs 14 residues. V was clipped by 1 base and J by 3 bases, with 10 bases between them. The germline V gene has CDR1 SGHDN and CDR2 FVKESK. The DNA for the CDR3 is TGTGCCAGCAGCCAAGGGGCTGGGTTCTACGAGCAGTACTTC. It yields the protein CASSQGAGFYEQYF.

This chain connects TRBV27 to TRBJ2-3; D is ambiguous. From germline, CDR1 is MNHEY and CDR2 SMNVEV (reference sequence). The length of the CDR3 is 13 residues. V was clipped by 3 bases and J by 5 bases, with 9 bases between them. The CDR3 DNA reads TGTGCCAGCAGTTTTTCCCTGAGAGATACGCAGTATTTT. Residues: CASSFSLRDTQYF.

The chain is built from TRBV2 and TRBJ1-6; no firm D call. The CDR3 length is 13 residues. V gave up 2 bases and J gave up 9 bases, with 8 bases separating them. Looked up from germline, CDR1 is SNHLY and CDR2 is FYNNEI. The CDR3 is CASSEQAGSPLHF. CDR3 nucleotide sequence: TGTGCCAGCAGTGAACAGGCAGGTTCACCCCTCCACTTT.

This sequence joins TRBV28 and TRBJ1-6; D gene unclear. The CDR3 is made up of 15 amino acids. Germline assignment: CDR1 MDHEN and CDR2 SYDVKM. Trimming removed 5 bases from V and 5 bases from J, with 13 bases in between. CDR3 residues: CASSGGYNNNSPLHF. CDR3 DNA sequence: TGTGCCAGCAGTGGAGGATATAACAATAATTCACCCCTCCACTTT.